The T cell receptor beta chain described here comes from a study of cytomegalovirus exposure and HLA in healthy donors. Study-wide background: It was reported in a later analysis that the 120 or so validation repertoires used the same platform as the approximately 670 first-cohort repertoires. Study-level results: Among TCR sequences, most were rare, though some public TCRs appeared in many donors.

The CDR3 is 14 residues long. Germline V gene sequence: CDR1 MDHEN, CDR2 SYDVKM. V shed 7 bases and J shed 8 bases, with 20 bases lying between them. Method: immunoSEQ multiplex PCR; TCRdb's copy keeps in-frame clones and lacks some. The top ten hold over 1% of the sample, which has 100,000 to 150,000 clones, about 93% seen once. This clone was seen a handful of times. Antigen: not known. The sequenced sample was PBMCs. The sequence was obtained from a woman aged 18-30 years in good health and CMV-seronegative. The chain joins TRBV28 to TRBJ1-1; no definite D call. The CDR3 nucleotides read TGTGCCAGCACCCTCAATAGACGGAGCGGGGAAGCTTTCTTT. Translated, it gives CASTLNRRSGEAFF. Based on the CDR3 plus reference TRBV28 and TRBJ1-1, the full variable domain is DVKVTQSSRYLVKRTGEKVFLECVQDMDHENMFWYRQDPGLGLRLIYFSYDVKMKEKGDIPEGYSVSREKKERFSLILESASTNQTSMYLCASTLNRRSGEAFFGQGTRLTVV.